Each of the 24 T cell receptor beta chains below was sequenced from the same sample in a study of T cell repertoires in cytomegalovirus infection. TCRdb ran MiXCR on the reads and lists one entry per CDR3 protein. The table shows fewer than 200,000 distinct CDR3 sequences, with 14% occurring only once. Sequencing input: PBMCs. Receptors originate from a human donor in good health (CMV status not recorded). Some clones in this sample may be carry-over from other donors' samples.

The sample holds a few counts of this clonotype. The chain recombines TRBV29-1 with TRBJ1-1; 9 bases map to TRBD1. The CDR3 extends over 13 amino acids. The germline V gene has CDR1 SQVTM and CDR2 ANQGSEA. The V and J ends lost 7 bases and 3 bases, in that order; junction bases with no gene match: 6. This CDR3 reads CSAGTGTDTEAFF. CDR3 DNA: TGCAGCGCCGGGACAGGGACGGACACTGAAGCTTTCTTT.

The rearrangement links TRBV7-9 to TRBJ2-3; D is possibly TRBD1 or TRBD2 (5 bases each). The V end lost 4 bases, the J end lost 0 bases, and 20 bases lay between the germline ends. The CDR3 totals 18 residues. From germline, CDR1 is SEHNR and CDR2 FQNEAQ (reference sequence). The CDR3 loop reads CASSWGPGETSSTDTQYF. CDR3 nucleotides: TGTGCCAGCAGCTGGGGACCCGGGGAAACCTCTAGCACAGATACGCAGTATTTT.

This clonotype was counted many times. This chain connects TRBV7-3 to TRBJ2-3; TRBD1 might be the D (6 bases). Trimming took 5 bases from V and 0 from J, leaving 21 bases between them. Germline CDR1 reads SGHTA; CDR2 reads FQGTGA. This CDR3 is built from 18 residues. In DNA form, the CDR3 reads TGTGCCAGCAGCCTCGGTAGGACAGATTATCCTAGCACAGATACGCAGTATTTT. Residues: CASSLGRTDYPSTDTQYF.

At least ten counts were recorded for this clonotype. This sequence joins TRBV28 and TRBJ2-7; possible D gene TRBD2, 6 bases. The CDR3 contains 15 residues. CDR1 is MDHEN and CDR2 is SYDVKM in the germline V gene. V was pared by 6 bases and J by 9 bases, with 24 bases between. Here the CDR3 reads CASSLKFRPGLRQYF. The CDR3 coding sequence is TGTGCCAGCAGCCTTAAATTCCGCCCGGGACTTAGGCAGTACTTC.

There are many counts of this clonotype. The rearrangement uses TRBV7-2 and TRBJ2-1; tentatively, D is TRBD2 (7 bases). Trimming left V 5 bases short and J 3 bases short, with 20 bases between. CDR3 length: 17 residues. Germline lookup yields CDR1 SGHTA and CDR2 FQGNSA. The CDR3 is CASSEGGGAIHYNEQFF. Here the CDR3 DNA reads TGTGCCAGCAGCGAAGGGGGAGGGGCCATCCACTACAATGAGCAGTTCTTC.

This clonotype was recorded a few times. The V gene is TRBV6-5, the J gene TRBJ2-2, with D maybe TRBD1 (6 bases). Germline-derived CDR1 and CDR2 are MNHEY and SVGAGI. Trimming took 0 bases from V and 4 from J, leaving 12 bases between them. The CDR3 runs 16 residues. The CDR3 spells CASSYSIGGLTGELFF. CDR3 DNA sequence: TGTGCCAGCAGTTACTCGATTGGGGGCCTCACCGGGGAGCTGTTTTTT.

This clonotype has a count of ten or more. This chain joins TRBV28 and TRBJ2-7; 7 bases map to TRBD2. CDR1 is MDHEN and CDR2 is SYDVKM in the germline V gene. The ends lost 4 bases at V and 0 bases at J; junction bases unmatched: 9. The CDR3 covers 16 residues. In DNA form, the CDR3 reads TGTGCCAGCAGTTCCCCCTCGGGGGGAAGCTCCTACGAGCAGTACTTC. Translation: CASSSPSGGSSYEQYF. Full variable domain (remainder filled in from reference TRBV28 and TRBJ2-7): DVKVTQSSRYLVKRTGEKVFLECVQDMDHENMFWYRQDPGLGLRLIYFSYDVKMKEKGDIPEGYSVSREKKERFSLILESASTNQTSMYLCASSSPSGGSSYEQYFGPGTRLTVT.

The rearrangement links TRBV9 to TRBJ2-7, with D possibly matching TRBD2 (7 bases). V shed 4 bases and J shed 4 bases, with 12 bases lying between them. The CDR3 is 13 amino acids. Germline lookup yields CDR1 SGDLS and CDR2 YYNGEE. CDR3 nucleotides: TGTGCCAGCAGCCAAGGGGGAGGGTACGAGCAGTACTTC. Translating it yields CASSQGGGYEQYF.

This clonotype has a handful of counts. The V call is TRBV5-1, the J call TRBJ2-1; possibly TRBD1 or TRBD2 for D (5 bases each). This CDR3 comprises 13 residues. V shed 4 bases and J shed 8 bases, with 13 bases lying between them. The V gene's germline CDR1 is SGHRS and CDR2 YFSETQ. The CDR3 loop is CASSLGAPYEQFF. The CDR3 DNA reads as TGCGCCAGCAGCCTCGGGGCGCCCTATGAGCAGTTCTTC.

As for this clonotype: This sequence may be a read error, since a much larger clone differs from it by one base. The rearrangement uses TRBV4-1 and TRBJ1-2; D call uncertain. This CDR3 spans 16 amino acids. Germline CDR1 and CDR2: MGHRA and YSYEKL. The CDR3 sequence: CASSLKGNSRDYGYTF. CDR3 DNA sequence: TGTGCCAGCAGCCTCAAGGGCAATAGTCGGGACTATGGCTACACCTTC.

This clonotype turned up a few times. The chain has TRBV7-2 and TRBJ1-2, with a tentative D call TRBD1 (5 bases). The CDR3 consists of 15 residues. Trimming took off 4 bases at V and 4 bases at J, with 16 bases between the two ends. Germline assignment: CDR1 SGHTA and CDR2 FQGNSA. CDR3 in amino acids: CASSSRDGAGYGYTF. CDR3 sequence (DNA): TGTGCCAGCAGCTCGCGGGACGGTGCGGGCTATGGCTACACCTTC. The full variable domain, in which reference TRBV7-2 and TRBJ1-2 provide the parts outside the CDR3, is GAGVSQSPSNKVTEKGKDVELRCDPISGHTALYWYRQSLGQGLEFLIYFQGNSAPDKSGLPSDRFSAERTGGSVSTLTIQRTQQEDSAVYLCASSSRDGAGYGYTFGSGTRLTVV.

This clonotype appeared a few times. This chain uses TRBV27 with TRBJ2-1; TRBD1 is a possible D gene (7 bases). This CDR3 contains 12 residues. With 8 bases removed from V and 8 bases from J, the gap between germline ends came to 13 bases. Germline lookup yields CDR1 MNHEY and CDR2 SMNVEV (reference sequence). The CDR3 bases are TGTGCCAGCCAGCAGGGGGGCGATGAGCAGTTCTTC. Protein sequence: CASQQGGDEQFF.

This clonotype was recorded at least ten times. J is TRBJ2-3 and V is TRBV11-3; D possibly corresponds to TRBD2 (7 bases). This CDR3 contains 17 residues. Germline CDR1 reads SGHNT; CDR2 reads YENEEA. Trimming removed 1 base from V and 0 bases from J, with 14 bases in between. CDR3 DNA: TGTGCCAGCAGCTTAGGGGGAGGGGGGCCTAGCACAGATACGCAGTATTTT. It translates to CASSLGGGGPSTDTQYF.

This clonotype is a singleton in its sample. The chain carries TRBV5-1 and TRBJ2-7; D is undetermined. The V gene's germline CDR1 is SGHRS and CDR2 YFSETQ. The CDR3 spans 15 residues. The V and J ends lost 0 bases and 8 bases respectively, with 18 bases between them. For the CDR3, the DNA is TGCGCCAGCAGCTTGGCTATGGCTTCAAGCTTCCAGCAGTACTTC. Translating it yields CASSLAMASSFQQYF.

CDR3 DNA sequence: TGTGCCAGCAGCTTGGCCTCGAACGAAGATACGCAGTATTTT. This sequence encodes CASSLASNEDTQYF. This chain links TRBV5-5 with TRBJ2-3; no clear D gene. Trimming removed 0 bases from V and 5 bases from J, with 10 bases in between. This CDR3 region has 14 residues. The germline CDR1 and CDR2 sequences are SGHKS and YYEKEE (reference sequence). The whole variable domain, filled in from reference TRBV5-5 and TRBJ2-3, reads DAGVTQSPTHLIKTRGQQVTLRCSPISGHKSVSWYQQVLGQGPQFIFQYYEKEERGRGNFPDRFSARQFPNYSSELNVNALLLGDSALYLCASSLASNEDTQYFGPGTRLTVL.

The genes are TRBV19 and TRBJ1-5; D gene unclear. Trimming took 5 bases from V and 2 from J, leaving 10 bases between them. This CDR3 is 14 amino acids long. Per the germline V gene, CDR1 is LNHDA and CDR2 is SQIVND (reference sequence). The CDR3 loop reads CASSPHRGNQPQHF. The CDR3 DNA reads as TGTGCCAGTAGTCCCCATCGCGGCAATCAGCCCCAGCATTTT.

This clonotype was recorded at least ten times. The chain uses TRBV7-9 and TRBJ1-1; D gene uncertain. V was cut by 5 bases and J by 6 bases, with 10 bases left in between. CDR1 and CDR2 from the germline V gene are SEHNR and FQNEAQ (reference sequence). There are 12 residues in the CDR3. The CDR3 spells CASSIGIAEAFF. CDR3 DNA sequence: TGTGCCAGCAGCATAGGGATCGCTGAAGCTTTCTTT. Full variable domain (rest looked up from reference TRBV7-9 and TRBJ1-1): DTGVSQNPRHKITKRGQNVTFRCDPISEHNRLYWYRQTLGQGPEFLTYFQNEAQLEKSRLLSDRFSAERPKGSFSTLEIQRTEQGDSAMYLCASSIGIAEAFFGQGTRLTVV.

This chain links TRBV7-9 with TRBJ2-7, with D tentatively TRBD2 (5 bases). Germline CDR1 SEHNR, CDR2 FQNEAQ (reference sequence). The CDR3 runs 14 residues. Trimming took 3 bases from V and 2 from J, leaving 11 bases between them. In nucleotides, the CDR3 is TGTGCCAGCAGCTTGGAGGCTACAACCTACGAGCAGTACTTC. This encodes CASSLEATTYEQYF.

This clonotype has more than one count but fewer than ten. The V call is TRBV7-2, the J call TRBJ1-5; 7 nucleotides match TRBD1. The CDR3 runs 16 residues. Unmatched junction bases numbered 10, after V lost 3 bases and J lost 5 bases. CDR1 is SGHTA and CDR2 is FQGNSA in the germline V gene. CDR3 sequence reads: CASSFRGGQPYQPQHF. As DNA, the CDR3 is TGTGCCAGCAGCTTCCGGGGGGGACAGCCCTATCAGCCCCAGCATTTT. The full variable domain, rest sourced from reference TRBV7-2 and TRBJ1-5, is GAGVSQSPSNKVTEKGKDVELRCDPISGHTALYWYRQSLGQGLEFLIYFQGNSAPDKSGLPSDRFSAERTGGSVSTLTIQRTQQEDSAVYLCASSFRGGQPYQPQHFGDGTRLSIL.

The chain uses TRBV5-5 and TRBJ2-1, with TRBD2 matching over 12 bases. The V gene end was trimmed by 3 bases and the J gene end by 7 bases; junction bases not matched to a gene: 11. Germline V CDR1 and CDR2: SGHKS, YYEKEE (reference sequence). The CDR3 extends over 17 amino acids. Written as DNA, the CDR3 is TGTGCCAGCAGCTGGGGACTACTAGCGGGAGGAGGGAATGAGCAGTTCTTC. It encodes CASSWGLLAGGGNEQFF.

This clonotype was picked up many times. CDR3 amino acids: CASSLVLYEQYF. The CDR3 DNA is TGTGCCAGCAGCTTAGTGCTCTACGAGCAGTACTTC. This chain uses TRBV7-9 with TRBJ2-7; no definite D call. CDR1 and CDR2 (germline): SEHNR, FQNEAQ (reference sequence). Trimming removed 1 base at V and 3 bases at J, with 4 bases between. The CDR3 covers 12 residues. Full variable domain (missing parts from reference TRBV7-9 and TRBJ2-7): DTGVSQNPRHKITKRGQNVTFRCDPISEHNRLYWYRQTLGQGPEFLTYFQNEAQLEKSRLLSDRFSAERPKGSFSTLEIQRTEQGDSAMYLCASSLVLYEQYFGPGTRLTVT.

This clonotype showed up many times. The CDR3: CASSSRGYNEQFF. CDR3 DNA: TGTGCCAGCAGTAGCCGGGGATACAATGAGCAGTTCTTC. The genes are TRBV2 and TRBJ2-1; tentatively, D is TRBD2 (5 bases). The CDR3 has 13 residues. Germline values: CDR1 SNHLY, CDR2 FYNNEI. V lost 5 bases to trimming and J lost 4 bases, with 9 bases between them.

There are a few counts of this clonotype. This chain uses TRBV5-1 with TRBJ2-7; D remains ambiguous. Trimming stripped 4 bases from V and 3 bases from J, with 8 bases between. Germline CDR1 and CDR2: SGHRS and YFSETQ. The CDR3 runs to 12 residues. The CDR3, as DNA: TGCGCCAGCAGCATGGACGGCTACGAGCAGTACTTC. It specifies CASSMDGYEQYF.

This clonotype was seen repeatedly, ten times or more. The rearrangement links TRBV29-1 to TRBJ1-1; D might be TRBD1 (5 bases). This CDR3 has 15 amino acids. V was shortened by 0 bases and J by 2 bases, with 13 bases between the two germline ends. The germline gives CDR1 SQVTM, CDR2 ANQGSEA. The CDR3 loop reads CSVEDPGRDNTEAFF. CDR3 bases: TGCAGCGTTGAAGATCCGGGTAGGGACAACACTGAAGCTTTCTTT.